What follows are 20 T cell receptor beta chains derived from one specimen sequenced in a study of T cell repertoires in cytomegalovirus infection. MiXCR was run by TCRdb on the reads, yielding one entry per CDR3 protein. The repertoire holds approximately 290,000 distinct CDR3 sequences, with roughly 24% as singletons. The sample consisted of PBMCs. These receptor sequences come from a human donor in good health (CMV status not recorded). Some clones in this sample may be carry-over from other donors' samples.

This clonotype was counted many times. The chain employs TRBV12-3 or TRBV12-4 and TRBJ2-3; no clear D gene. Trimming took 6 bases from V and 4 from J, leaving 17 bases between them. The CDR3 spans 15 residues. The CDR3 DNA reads TGTGCCAGCAGACCCCTGCGGTCTGGGCCAGATACGCAGTATTTT. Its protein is CASRPLRSGPDTQYF.

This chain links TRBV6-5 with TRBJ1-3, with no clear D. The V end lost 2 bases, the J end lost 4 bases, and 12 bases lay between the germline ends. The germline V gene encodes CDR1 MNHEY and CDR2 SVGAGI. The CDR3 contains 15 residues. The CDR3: CASSYAVSLGNTIYF. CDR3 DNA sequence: TGTGCCAGCAGTTACGCGGTATCACTGGGAAACACCATATATTTT.

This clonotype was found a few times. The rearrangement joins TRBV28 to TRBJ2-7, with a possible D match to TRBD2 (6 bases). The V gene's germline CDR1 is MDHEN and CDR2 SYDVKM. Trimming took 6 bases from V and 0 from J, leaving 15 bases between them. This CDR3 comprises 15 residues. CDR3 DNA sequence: TGTGCCAGCAGCCCCTCGGGAGCCTTCTCCTACGAGCAGTACTTC. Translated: CASSPSGAFSYEQYF.

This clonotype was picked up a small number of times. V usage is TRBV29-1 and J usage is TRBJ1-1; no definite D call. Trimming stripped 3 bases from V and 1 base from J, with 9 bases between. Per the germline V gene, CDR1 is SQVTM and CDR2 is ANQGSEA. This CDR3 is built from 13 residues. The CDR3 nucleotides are TGCAGCGTTGACCAAGCAGGGAACACTGAAGCTTTCTTT. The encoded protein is CSVDQAGNTEAFF.

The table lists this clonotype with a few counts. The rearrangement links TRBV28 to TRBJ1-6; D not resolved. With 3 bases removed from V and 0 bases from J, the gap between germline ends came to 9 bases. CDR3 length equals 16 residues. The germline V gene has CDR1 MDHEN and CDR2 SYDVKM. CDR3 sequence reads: CASSFGSFSYNSPLHF. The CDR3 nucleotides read TGTGCCAGCAGTTTCGGGAGTTTCTCCTATAATTCACCCCTCCACTTT. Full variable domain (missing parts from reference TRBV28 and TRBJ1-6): DVKVTQSSRYLVKRTGEKVFLECVQDMDHENMFWYRQDPGLGLRLIYFSYDVKMKEKGDIPEGYSVSREKKERFSLILESASTNQTSMYLCASSFGSFSYNSPLHFGNGTRLTVT.

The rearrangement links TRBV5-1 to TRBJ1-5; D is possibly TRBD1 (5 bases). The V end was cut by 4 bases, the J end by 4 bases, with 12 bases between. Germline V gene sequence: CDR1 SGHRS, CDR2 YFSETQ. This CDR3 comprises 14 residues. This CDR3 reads CASSPGTPNQPQHF. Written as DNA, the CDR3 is TGCGCCAGCAGCCCCGGGACCCCGAATCAGCCCCAGCATTTT.

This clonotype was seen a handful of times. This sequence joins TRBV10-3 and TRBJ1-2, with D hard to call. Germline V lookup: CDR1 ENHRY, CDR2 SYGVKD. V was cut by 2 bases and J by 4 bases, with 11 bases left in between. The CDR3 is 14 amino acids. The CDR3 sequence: CAISENGRPYGYTF. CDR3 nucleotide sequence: TGTGCCATCAGTGAGAACGGCAGGCCCTATGGCTACACCTTC.

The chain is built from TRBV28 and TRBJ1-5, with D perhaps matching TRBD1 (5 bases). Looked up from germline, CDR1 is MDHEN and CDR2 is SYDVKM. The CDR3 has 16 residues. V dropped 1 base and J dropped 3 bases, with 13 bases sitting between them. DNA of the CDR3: TGTGCCAGCAGTTTATTGGGGCAGGCGATCAATCAGCCCCAGCATTTT. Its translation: CASSLLGQAINQPQHF. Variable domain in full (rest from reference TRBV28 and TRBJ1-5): DVKVTQSSRYLVKRTGEKVFLECVQDMDHENMFWYRQDPGLGLRLIYFSYDVKMKEKGDIPEGYSVSREKKERFSLILESASTNQTSMYLCASSLLGQAINQPQHFGDGTRLSIL.

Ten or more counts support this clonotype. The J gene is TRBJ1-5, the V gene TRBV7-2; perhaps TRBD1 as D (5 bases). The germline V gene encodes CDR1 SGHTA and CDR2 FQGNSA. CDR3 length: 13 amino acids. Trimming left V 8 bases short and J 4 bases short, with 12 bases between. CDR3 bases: TGTGCCAGCTCACCCGGGGGGAATCAGCCCCAGCATTTT. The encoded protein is CASSPGGNQPQHF.

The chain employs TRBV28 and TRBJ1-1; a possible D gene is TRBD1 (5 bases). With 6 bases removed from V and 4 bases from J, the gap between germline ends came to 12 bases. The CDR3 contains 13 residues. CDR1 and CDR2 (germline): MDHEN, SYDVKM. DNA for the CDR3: TGTGCCAGCAGGGATACAGGAATCACTGAAGCTTTCTTT. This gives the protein CASRDTGITEAFF.

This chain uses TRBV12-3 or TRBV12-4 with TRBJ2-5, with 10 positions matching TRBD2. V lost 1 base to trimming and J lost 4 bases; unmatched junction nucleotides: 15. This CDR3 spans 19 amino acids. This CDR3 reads CASSLGPGLALTQGETQYF. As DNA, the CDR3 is TGTGCCAGCAGTTTAGGGCCGGGACTAGCGCTAACACAAGGAGAGACCCAGTACTTC.

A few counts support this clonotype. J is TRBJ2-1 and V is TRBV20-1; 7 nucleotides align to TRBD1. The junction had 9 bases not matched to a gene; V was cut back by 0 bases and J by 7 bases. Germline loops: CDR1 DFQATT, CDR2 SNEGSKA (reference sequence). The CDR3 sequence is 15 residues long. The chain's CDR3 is CSARERGRFRNEQFF. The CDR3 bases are TGCAGTGCTAGAGAAAGGGGGCGTTTTCGGAATGAGCAGTTCTTC.

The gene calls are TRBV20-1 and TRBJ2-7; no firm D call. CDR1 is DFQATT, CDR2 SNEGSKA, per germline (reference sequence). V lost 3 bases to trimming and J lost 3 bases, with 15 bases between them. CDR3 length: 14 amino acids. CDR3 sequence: CSARRPKSDYEQYF. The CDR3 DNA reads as TGCAGTGCTAGGCGTCCGAAGTCCGACTACGAGCAGTACTTC.

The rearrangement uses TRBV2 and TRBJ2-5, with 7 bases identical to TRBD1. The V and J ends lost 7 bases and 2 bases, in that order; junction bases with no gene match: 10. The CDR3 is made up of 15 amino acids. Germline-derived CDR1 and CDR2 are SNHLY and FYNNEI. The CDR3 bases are TGTGCCAGCAAGGAAGGGGGCCCAGTACAAGAGACCCAGTACTTC. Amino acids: CASKEGGPVQETQYF. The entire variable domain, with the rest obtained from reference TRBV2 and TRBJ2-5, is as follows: EPEVTQTPSHQVTQMGQEVILRCVPISNHLYFYWYRQILGQKVEFLVSFYNNEISEKSEIFDDQFSVERPDGSNFTLKIRSTKLEDSAMYFCASKEGGPVQETQYFGPGTRLLVL.

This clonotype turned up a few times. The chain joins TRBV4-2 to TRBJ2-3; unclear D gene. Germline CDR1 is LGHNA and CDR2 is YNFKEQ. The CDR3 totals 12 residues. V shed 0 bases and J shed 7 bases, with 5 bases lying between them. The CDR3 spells CASSQEHHTQYF. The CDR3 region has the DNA TGTGCCAGCAGCCAAGAACACCATACGCAGTATTTT.

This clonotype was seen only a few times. The CDR3 DNA sequence: TGCAGTGCTGGACAGGGGGCCCGGGAGACCCAGTACTTC. Amino acid sequence: CSAGQGARETQYF. The chain links TRBV20-1 to TRBJ2-5, with TRBD1 matching 11 bases. V trimming: 5 bases; J trimming: 5 bases; junction bases outside the gene matches: 4. Germline V CDR1 and CDR2: DFQATT, SNEGSKA (reference sequence). The CDR3 has 13 residues.

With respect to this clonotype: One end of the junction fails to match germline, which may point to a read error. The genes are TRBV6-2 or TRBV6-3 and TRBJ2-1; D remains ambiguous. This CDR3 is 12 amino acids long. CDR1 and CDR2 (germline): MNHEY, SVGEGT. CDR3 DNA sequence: TGTGCCAGCAGTTACGCGTACACTGAGCAGTTCTTC. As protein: CASSYAYTEQFF.

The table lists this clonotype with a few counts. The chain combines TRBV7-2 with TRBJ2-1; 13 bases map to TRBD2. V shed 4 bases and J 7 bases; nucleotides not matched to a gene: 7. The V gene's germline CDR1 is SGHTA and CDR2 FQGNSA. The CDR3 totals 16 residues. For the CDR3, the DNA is TGTGCCAGCAGCTCCCATACTAGCGGGAGGGGGAATGAGCAGTTCTTC. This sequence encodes CASSSHTSGRGNEQFF.

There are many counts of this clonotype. CDR3 sequence reads: CASSHLRSRGEAFF. The CDR3 DNA sequence: TGTGCCAGCAGCCACTTAAGAAGTAGGGGTGAAGCTTTCTTT. V usage is TRBV7-9 and J usage is TRBJ1-1, with TRBD1 as a possible D gene (5 bases). Germline CDR1 SEHNR, CDR2 FQNEAQ (reference sequence). V was pared by 5 bases and J by 7 bases, with 17 bases between. The CDR3 length is 14 residues. Using reference TRBV7-9 and TRBJ1-1 for the parts outside the CDR3, the full variable domain is DTGVSQNPRHKITKRGQNVTFRCDPISEHNRLYWYRQTLGQGPEFLTYFQNEAQLEKSRLLSDRFSAERPKGSFSTLEIQRTEQGDSAMYLCASSHLRSRGEAFFGQGTRLTVV.

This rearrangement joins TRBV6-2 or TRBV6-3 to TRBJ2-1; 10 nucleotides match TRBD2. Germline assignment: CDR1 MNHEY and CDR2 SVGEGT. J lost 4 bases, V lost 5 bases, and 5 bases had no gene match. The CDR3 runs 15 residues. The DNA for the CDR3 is TGTGCCAGCAGTCTAGCGGGAGTGGGGTACAATGAGCAGTTCTTC. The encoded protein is CASSLAGVGYNEQFF.